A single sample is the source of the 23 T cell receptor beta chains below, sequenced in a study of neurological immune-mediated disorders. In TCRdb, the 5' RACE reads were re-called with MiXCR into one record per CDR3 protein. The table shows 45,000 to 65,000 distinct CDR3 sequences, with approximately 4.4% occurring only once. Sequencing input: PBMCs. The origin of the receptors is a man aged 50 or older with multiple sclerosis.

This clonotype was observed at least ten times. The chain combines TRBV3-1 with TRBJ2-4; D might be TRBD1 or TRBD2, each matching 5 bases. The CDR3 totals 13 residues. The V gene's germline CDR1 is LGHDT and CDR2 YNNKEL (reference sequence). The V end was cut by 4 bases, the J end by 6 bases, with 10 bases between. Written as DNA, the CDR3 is TGTGCCAGCAGCCGCGAGGGGCTAAACATTCAGTACTTC. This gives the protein CASSREGLNIQYF.

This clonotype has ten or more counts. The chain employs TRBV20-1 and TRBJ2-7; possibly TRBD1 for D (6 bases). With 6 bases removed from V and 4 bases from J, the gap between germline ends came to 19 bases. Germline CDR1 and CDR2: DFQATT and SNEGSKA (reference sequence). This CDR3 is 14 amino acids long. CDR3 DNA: TGCAGTGCCCCTCGACCGGGACAACAATACGAGCAGTACTTC. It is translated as CSAPRPGQQYEQYF.

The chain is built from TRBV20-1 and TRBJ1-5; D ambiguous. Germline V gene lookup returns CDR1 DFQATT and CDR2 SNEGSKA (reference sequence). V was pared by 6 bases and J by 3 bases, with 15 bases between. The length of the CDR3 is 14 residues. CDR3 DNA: TGCAGTGCATCGAGGATGACGGCCAATCAGCCCCAGCATTTT. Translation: CSASRMTANQPQHF.

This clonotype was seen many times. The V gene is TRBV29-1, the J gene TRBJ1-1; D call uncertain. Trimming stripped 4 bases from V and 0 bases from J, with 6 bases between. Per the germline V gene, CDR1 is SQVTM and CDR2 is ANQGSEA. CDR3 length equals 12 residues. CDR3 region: CSVGRMNTEAFF. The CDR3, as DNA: TGCAGCGTTGGCCGCATGAACACTGAAGCTTTCTTT.

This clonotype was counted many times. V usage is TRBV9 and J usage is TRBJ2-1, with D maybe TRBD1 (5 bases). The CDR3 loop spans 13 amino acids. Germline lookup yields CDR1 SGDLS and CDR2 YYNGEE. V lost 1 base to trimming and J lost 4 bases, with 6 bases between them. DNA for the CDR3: TGTGCCAGCAGCGTAAGGGGTTACAATGAGCAGTTCTTC. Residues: CASSVRGYNEQFF.

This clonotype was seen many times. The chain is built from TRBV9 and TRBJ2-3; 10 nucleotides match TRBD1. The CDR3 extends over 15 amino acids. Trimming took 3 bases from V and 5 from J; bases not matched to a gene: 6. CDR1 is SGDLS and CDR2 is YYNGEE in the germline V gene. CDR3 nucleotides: TGTGCCAGCAGCGCCATGACAGGGGGCTTAGATACGCAGTATTTT. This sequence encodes CASSAMTGGLDTQYF.

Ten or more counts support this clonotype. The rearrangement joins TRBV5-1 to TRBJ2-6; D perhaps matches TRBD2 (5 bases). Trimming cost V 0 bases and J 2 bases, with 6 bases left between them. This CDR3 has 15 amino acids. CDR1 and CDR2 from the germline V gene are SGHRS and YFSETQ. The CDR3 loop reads CASSLDGAGANVLTF. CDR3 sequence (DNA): TGCGCCAGCAGCTTGGACGGGGCTGGGGCCAACGTCCTGACTTTC.

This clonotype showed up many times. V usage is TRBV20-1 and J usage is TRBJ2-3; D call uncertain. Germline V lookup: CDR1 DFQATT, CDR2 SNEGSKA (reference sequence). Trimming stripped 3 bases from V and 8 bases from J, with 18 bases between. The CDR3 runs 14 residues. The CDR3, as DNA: TGCAGTGCTAGCCTCGGACCGGTGACTGGTACGCAGTATTTT. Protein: CSASLGPVTGTQYF.

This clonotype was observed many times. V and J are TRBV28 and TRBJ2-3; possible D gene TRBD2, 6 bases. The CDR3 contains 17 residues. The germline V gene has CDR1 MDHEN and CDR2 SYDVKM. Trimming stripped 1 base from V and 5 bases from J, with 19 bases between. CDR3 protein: CASSLSLAGLRRDTQYF. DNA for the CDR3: TGTGCCAGCAGTTTATCACTCGCGGGACTGCGCCGAGATACGCAGTATTTT.

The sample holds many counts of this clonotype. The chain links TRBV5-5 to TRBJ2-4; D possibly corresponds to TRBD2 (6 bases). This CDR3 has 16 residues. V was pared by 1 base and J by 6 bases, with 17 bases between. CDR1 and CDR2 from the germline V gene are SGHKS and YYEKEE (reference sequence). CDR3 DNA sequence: TGTGCCAGCAGCTTGCAGGGAAGGGCCGGGGGAAACATTCAGTACTTC. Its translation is CASSLQGRAGGNIQYF.

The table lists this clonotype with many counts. CDR3: CASSLAASRADTQYF. Written as DNA, the CDR3 is TGTGCCAGCAGCTTAGCGGCTAGCCGCGCAGATACGCAGTATTTT. The J gene is TRBJ2-3, the V gene TRBV7-2; possibly TRBD2 for D (5 bases). Trimming shortened V by 0 bases and J by 4 bases, and 11 bases separated the two germline ends. CDR1 SGHTA and CDR2 FQGNSA come from the germline V gene. The CDR3 loop spans 15 amino acids.

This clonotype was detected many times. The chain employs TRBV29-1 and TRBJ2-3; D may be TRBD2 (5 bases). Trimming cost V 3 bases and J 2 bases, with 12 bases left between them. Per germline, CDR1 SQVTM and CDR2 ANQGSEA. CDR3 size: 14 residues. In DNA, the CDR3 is TGCAGCGTTGACGATGGGAGATCCACAGATACGCAGTATTTT. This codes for CSVDDGRSTDTQYF.

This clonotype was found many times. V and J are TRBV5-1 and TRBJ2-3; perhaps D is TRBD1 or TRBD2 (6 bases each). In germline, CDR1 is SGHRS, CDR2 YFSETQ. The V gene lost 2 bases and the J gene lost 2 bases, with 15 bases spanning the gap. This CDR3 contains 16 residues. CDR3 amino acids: CASSFLGGGITDTQYF. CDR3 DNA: TGCGCCAGCAGCTTCCTTGGGGGCGGGATCACAGATACGCAGTATTTT.

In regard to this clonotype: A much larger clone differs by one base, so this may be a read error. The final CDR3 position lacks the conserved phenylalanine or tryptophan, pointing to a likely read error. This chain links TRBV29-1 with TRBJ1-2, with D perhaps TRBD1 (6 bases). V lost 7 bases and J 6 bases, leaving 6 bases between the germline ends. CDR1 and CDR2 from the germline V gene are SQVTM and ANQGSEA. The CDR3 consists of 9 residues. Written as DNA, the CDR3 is TGCAGCGAGGGGGATGGCTACACCATC. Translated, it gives CSEGDGYTI.

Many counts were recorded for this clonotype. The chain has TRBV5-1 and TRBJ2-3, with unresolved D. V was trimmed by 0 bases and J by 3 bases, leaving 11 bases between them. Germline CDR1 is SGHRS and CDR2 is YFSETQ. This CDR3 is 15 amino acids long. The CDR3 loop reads CASSLAGPRTDTQYF. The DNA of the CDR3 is TGCGCCAGCAGCTTGGCAGGACCAAGGACAGATACGCAGTATTTT. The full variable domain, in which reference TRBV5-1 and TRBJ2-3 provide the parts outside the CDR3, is KAGVTQTPRYLIKTRGQQVTLSCSPISGHRSVSWYQQTPGQGLQFLFEYFSETQRNKGNFPGRFSGRQFSNSRSEMNVSTLELGDSALYLCASSLAGPRTDTQYFGPGTRLTVL.

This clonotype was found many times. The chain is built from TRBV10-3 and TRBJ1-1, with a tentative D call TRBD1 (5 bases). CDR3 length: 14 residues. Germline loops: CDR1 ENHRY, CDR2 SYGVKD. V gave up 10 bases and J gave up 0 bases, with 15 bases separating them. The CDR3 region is CATIQELMNTEAFF. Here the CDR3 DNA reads TGTGCCACCATACAGGAACTAATGAACACTGAAGCTTTCTTT.

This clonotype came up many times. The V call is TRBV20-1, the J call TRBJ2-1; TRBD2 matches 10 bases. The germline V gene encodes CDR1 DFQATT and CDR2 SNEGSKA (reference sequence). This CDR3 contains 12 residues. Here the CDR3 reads CRPSGSLNEQFF. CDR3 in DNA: TGCAGGCCTAGCGGGAGTTTAAATGAGCAGTTCTTC.

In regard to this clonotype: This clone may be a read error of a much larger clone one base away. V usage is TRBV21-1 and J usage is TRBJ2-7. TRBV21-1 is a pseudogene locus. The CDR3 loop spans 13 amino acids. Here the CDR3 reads CASSKGKIYEQYF. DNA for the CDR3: TGTGCCAGCAGCAAGGGAAAGATCTACGAGCAGTACTTC.

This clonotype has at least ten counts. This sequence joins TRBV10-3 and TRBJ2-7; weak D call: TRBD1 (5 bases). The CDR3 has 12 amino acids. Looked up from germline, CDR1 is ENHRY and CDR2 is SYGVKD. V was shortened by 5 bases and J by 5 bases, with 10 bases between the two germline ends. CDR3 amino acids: CAISTLGDEQYF. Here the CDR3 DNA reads TGTGCCATCAGTACCCTAGGGGACGAGCAGTACTTC.

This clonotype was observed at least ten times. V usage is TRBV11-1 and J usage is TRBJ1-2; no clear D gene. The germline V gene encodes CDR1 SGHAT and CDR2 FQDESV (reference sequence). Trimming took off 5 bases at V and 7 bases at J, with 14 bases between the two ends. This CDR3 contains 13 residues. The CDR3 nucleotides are TGTGCCAGCAGCCCGCATGGAGGTCCTGGCTACACCTTC. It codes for CASSPHGGPGYTF.

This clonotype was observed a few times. The CDR3 spells CASSQQTGRFNEQFF. The CDR3 DNA reads TGTGCCAGCAGCCAACAGACAGGGAGGTTCAATGAGCAGTTCTTC. The chain employs TRBV4-2 and TRBJ2-1; perhaps TRBD1 as D (7 bases). Between the trimmed V and J ends, which lost 2 bases and 6 bases, there was a span of 14 bases. Per the germline V gene, CDR1 is LGHNA and CDR2 is YNFKEQ. This CDR3 region has 15 residues.

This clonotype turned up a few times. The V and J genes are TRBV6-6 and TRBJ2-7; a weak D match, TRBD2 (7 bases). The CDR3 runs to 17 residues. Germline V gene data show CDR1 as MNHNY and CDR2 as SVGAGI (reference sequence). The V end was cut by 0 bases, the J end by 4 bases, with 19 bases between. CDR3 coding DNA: TGTGCCAGCAGTTACTCGGACACAAGGGGGGGCCTATACGAGCAGTACTTC. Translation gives CASSYSDTRGGLYEQYF.

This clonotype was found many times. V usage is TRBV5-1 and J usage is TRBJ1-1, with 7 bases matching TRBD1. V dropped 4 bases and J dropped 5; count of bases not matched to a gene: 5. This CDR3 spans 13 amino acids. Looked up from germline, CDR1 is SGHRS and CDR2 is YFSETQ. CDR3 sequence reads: CASSDGQATEAFF. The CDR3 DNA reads TGCGCCAGCAGCGATGGACAGGCAACTGAAGCTTTCTTT.